The 5 T cell receptor beta chains reported below all come from one sample, sequenced in a study of tumor-infiltrating lymphocytes in primary liver carcinoma. A constant-region primer primed TCR beta cDNA synthesis from about 0.55 ug of total RNA. Amplification in three nested multiplex PCR rounds with slightly modified ARM-PCR gave rise to TCR beta libraries. The first two PCR rounds, approximately 10 cycles each, used TRBV1-TRBV30 forward primers and a C-beta reverse primer. TCRdb re-analysed the multiplex PCR reads in MiXCR, keeping a single row per CDR3 protein. This sample has approximately 45,000 distinct CDR3 sequences, with approximately 70% found just once. Total RNA and DNA came together from around 20-30 mg of bulk tissue without cell sorting. The specimen was liver tumor tissue from sampling region 2. Stated subset: tumor region T2, inferior pole. These receptors were collected from a man in his forties or fifties with primary liver carcinoma and hepatitis B virus infection.

The rearrangement joins TRBV2 to TRBJ2-1; D ambiguous. V dropped 4 bases and J dropped 8 bases, with 15 bases sitting between them. Looked up from germline, CDR1 is SNHLY and CDR2 is FYNNEI. This CDR3 has 14 residues. For the CDR3, the DNA is TGTGCCAGCAGTGGTTTGGCGTCTTACGATGAGCAGTTCTTC. It yields the protein CASSGLASYDEQFF.

Regarding this clonotype: This is likely a read error, given that the CDR3 carries no conserved phenylalanine or tryptophan at its end. The V call is TRBV5-4, the J call TRBJ2-2; the match to TRBD2 covers 9 bases. Per the germline V gene, CDR1 is SGHNT and CDR2 is YYREEE (reference sequence). The trim removed 6 bases at V and 2 bases at J, leaving 11 bases unmatched. This CDR3 is 17 amino acids long. Here the CDR3 DNA reads TGTGCCAGCACGGGGGGATCTAGCGGGACCAACACCGGGGAGCTGTTTCTT. This translates into CASTGGSSGTNTGELFL.

The chain links TRBV6-4 to TRBJ1-5, with D maybe TRBD1 (5 bases). The germline gives CDR1 MRHNA, CDR2 SNTAGT. The CDR3 is made up of 13 amino acids. In nucleotides, the CDR3 is TGTGGTAGCAGTGAGGTATGGGGCCAGCCCCAGCATTTT. Residues: CGSSEVWGQPQHF.

There are a few counts of this clonotype. The chain recombines TRBV20-1 with TRBJ2-7; D might be TRBD1 (5 bases). The CDR3 sequence is 14 residues long. The ends were cut back, 5 bases at V and 2 bases at J, with 16 bases in the middle. Germline assignment: CDR1 DFQATT and CDR2 SNEGSKA (reference sequence). The CDR3 nucleotides are TGCAGTGCTCACCGACAGACCTTCCCCTACGAGCAGTACTTC. It encodes CSAHRQTFPYEQYF.

On this clonotype: This CDR3 fails to terminate in the conserved phenylalanine or tryptophan, so it likely reflects a read error. Because the CDR3's place on the DNA is in doubt, the DNA is left out and the CDR3 is given as listed by TCRdb. The rearrangement joins TRBV11-3 to TRBJ2-1. The germline gives CDR1 SGHNT, CDR2 YENEEA. Counting both end residues, the CDR3 totals 14 amino acids. The CDR3 loop reads CASSLGVSNNEQSY.